A selection of T cell receptor beta chains follows, all from one sample in a study of T cell responses to AZD1222 COVID-19 vaccine. Some clones are missing from TCRdb's copy, which holds only in-frame ones; the method was immunoSEQ multiplex PCR. The sample has tens of thousands of clones, approximately 92% seen once. The sequenced sample was peripheral blood, obtained 28 days after the second AZD1222 dose. The source is an adult who received the AZD1222 COVID-19 vaccine. Each CDR3 is given with its conserved first and last residue. A D gene is named only where the DNA matches it firmly. Only some rows state a clone size, as once, few, many or a class for expanded clones.

V gene,J gene,CDR3 length,D gene,clone size,CDR3 DNA,CDR3 protein
TRBV30,TRBJ2-1,14,NA,NA,TGTGCCTGGAAGCAGGCGATAGGGGACAATGAGCAGTTCTTC,CAWKQAIGDNEQFF
TRBV7-8,TRBJ1-2,15,NA,NA,TGTGCCAGCAGCTTAGAAATGGGGGGCCCTTCTGGCTACACCTTC,CASSLEMGGPSGYTF
TRBV6-2/TRBV6-3,TRBJ1-1,16,NA,NA,TGTGCCAGCAGTCGGGACTCCGGGCTCGTGAACACTGAAGCTTTCTTT,CASSRDSGLVNTEAFF
TRBV9,TRBJ1-3,15,TRBD1,few,TGTGCCAGCAGCGTACAGGGGGGTACTGGAAACACCATATATTTT,CASSVQGGTGNTIYF
TRBV19,TRBJ2-7,17,TRBD2,NA,TGTGCCAGTAGTCCGGAGGGTCATAGCGGGAGAGCTTACGAGCAGTACTTC,CASSPEGHSGRAYEQYF
TRBV6-4,TRBJ2-1,14,TRBD1,NA,TGTGCCAGCAGTGAACAGGGGGCGCGTAATGAGCAGTTCTTC,CASSEQGARNEQFF
TRBV2,TRBJ2-7,13,NA,NA,TGTGCCAGCAGTTATAAACCTCCCCACGAGCAGTACTTC,CASSYKPPHEQYF
TRBV5-1,TRBJ2-5,14,NA,NA,TGCGCCAGCAGCTTCTCAACCGTGCAAGAGACCCAGTACTTC,CASSFSTVQETQYF
TRBV7-2,TRBJ2-5,15,TRBD2,NA,TGTGCCAGCAGCCAAGGGACTAGCGGGAGAGAGACCCAGTACTTC,CASSQGTSGRETQYF
TRBV10-2,TRBJ2-5,14,NA,NA,TGCGCCAGCACCGACGGGGGAATCCAAGAGACCCAGTACTTC,CASTDGGIQETQYF
TRBV11-2,TRBJ2-2,14,TRBD2,NA,TGTGCCAGCAGCTTACAGACTAGCGTGGCGGAGCTGTTTTTT,CASSLQTSVAELFF
TRBV10-2,TRBJ2-7,16,TRBD2,NA,TGCGCCAGCAGCTTAAGACTAGCGGGCGCCTTCTACGAGCAGTACTTC,CASSLRLAGAFYEQYF
TRBV18,TRBJ1-5,14,NA,NA,TGTGCCAGCTCACCCCAGAGTAGCAATCAGCCCCAGCATTTT,CASSPQSSNQPQHF
TRBV6-1,TRBJ2-1,18,TRBD2,NA,TGTGCCAGCAGTGCCCGGACTAGCGGGAGGGCCACGGGAAATGAGCAGTTCTTC,CASSARTSGRATGNEQFF
TRBV4-1,TRBJ2-7,16,TRBD1,once,TGCGCCAGCAGCCAAGAAATTCGGACAGGGTCAGACGAGCAGTACTTC,CASSQEIRTGSDEQYF
TRBV20-1,TRBJ2-1,11,NA,once,TGCAGTGCTAGAAGGGACAATGAGCAGTTCTTC,CSARRDNEQFF
TRBV29-1,TRBJ2-1,12,NA,NA,TGCAGCGGCGGGACTTTGAACAATGAGCAGTTCTTC,CSGGTLNNEQFF
TRBV12-3/TRBV12-4,TRBJ2-7,12,NA,NA,TGTGCCAGCAGTCTTATAACTTACGAGCAGTACTTC,CASSLITYEQYF
TRBV27,TRBJ1-1,14,NA,NA,TGTGCCAGCAGCCCTCGGGGGGCGCGGGGTGAAGCTTTCTTT,CASSPRGARGEAFF
TRBV28,TRBJ1-3,15,NA,NA,TGTGCCAGCAGTCGGAAGGGGGGGTTAGGAAACACCATATATTTT,CASSRKGGLGNTIYF
TRBV14,TRBJ2-5,15,NA,NA,TGTGCCAGCAGCCAAGATCTGGCCAGCCTGGAGACCCAGTACTTC,CASSQDLASLETQYF
TRBV5-6,TRBJ1-5,16,TRBD1,once,TGTGCCAGCAGCGCAGGGACAGGGGATTCAAATCAGCCCCAGCATTTT,CASSAGTGDSNQPQHF
TRBV7-8,TRBJ2-3,16,TRBD2,NA,TGTGCCAGCACCCTGACTAGCGGGGGCCCCACAGATACGCAGTATTTT,CASTLTSGGPTDTQYF
TRBV6-2/TRBV6-3,TRBJ1-2,14,TRBD1,NA,TGTGCCAGCAGTTACCCCGGACAGGCTGGTGGCTACACCTTC,CASSYPGQAGGYTF
TRBV9,TRBJ2-6,14,NA,NA,TGTGCCAGCAGCTCCGCCGTTCGGGCCAACGTCCTGACTTTC,CASSSAVRANVLTF
TRBV5-1,TRBJ1-1,15,NA,NA,TGCGCCAGCAGCTTGGTGGGGCGAATGAACACTGAAGCTTTCTTT,CASSLVGRMNTEAFF
TRBV7-9,TRBJ1-1,12,NA,once,TGTGCCAGCAGACAGGGCCCCACTGAAGCTTTCTTT,CASRQGPTEAFF
TRBV6-5,TRBJ1-1,14,NA,NA,TGTGCCAGCAGTTATAGATCTTCGAACACTGAAGCTTTCTTT,CASSYRSSNTEAFF
TRBV28,TRBJ2-1,13,NA,NA,TGTGCCAGCACCCGGCTCTCCTACAATGAGCAGTTCTTC,CASTRLSYNEQFF
TRBV27,TRBJ2-3,15,TRBD2,NA,TGTGCCAGCAGTCCCAGCGGGGCTAGCACAGATACGCAGTATTTT,CASSPSGASTDTQYF
TRBV5-1,TRBJ2-3,14,TRBD2,NA,TGCGCCAGCAGCTTGGGGCGGGAGGCGGATACGCAGTATTTT,CASSLGREADTQYF
TRBV6-5,TRBJ2-3,14,TRBD2,NA,TGTGCCAGCAGCTCGACTAGCTTTTTAGATACGCAGTATTTT,CASSSTSFLDTQYF
TRBV11-2,TRBJ2-1,13,TRBD2,NA,TGTGCCAGCAGCGCCGGGAGGGTGAATGAGCAGTTCTTC,CASSAGRVNEQFF
TRBV5-8,TRBJ2-2,14,NA,once,TGTGCCAGCAGCTTGCGTCAGCTCACCGGGGAGCTGTTTTTT,CASSLRQLTGELFF
TRBV6-4,TRBJ2-1,16,TRBD2,few,TGTGCCAGCAGTGACCAGGCGGGAGGCCCGGGGAATGAGCAGTTCTTC,CASSDQAGGPGNEQFF
TRBV5-4,TRBJ2-1,16,NA,NA,TGTGCCAGCAGCCGGCCCGGAGTCCCCAACTTCAATGAGCAGTTCTTC,CASSRPGVPNFNEQFF
TRBV5-1,TRBJ2-7,15,NA,NA,TGCGCCAGCAGCTGGGGAGGGGGAGGGTCCTACGAGCAGTACTTC,CASSWGGGGSYEQYF
TRBV19,TRBJ2-2,15,TRBD1,NA,TGTGCCAGTAGTAAGGAGACAGGGACGAACGGGGAGCTGTTTTTT,CASSKETGTNGELFF
TRBV14,TRBJ2-6,17,NA,NA,TGTGCCAGCAGCCAATTTTGGCGGGGTTCTGGGGCCAACGTCCTGACTTTC,CASSQFWRGSGANVLTF
TRBV5-1,TRBJ1-4,15,NA,NA,TGCGCCAGCAGCTTGGGGCAGACAACTAATGAAAAACTGTTTTTT,CASSLGQTTNEKLFF
TRBV7-9,TRBJ1-3,17,NA,NA,TGTGCCAGCAGCTTAGGGACGGACAGCTTCTCTGGAAACACCATATATTTT,CASSLGTDSFSGNTIYF
TRBV19,TRBJ2-2,16,NA,NA,TGTGCCAGTAGTATACGCAGCGACCCGAACACCGGGGAGCTGTTTTTT,CASSIRSDPNTGELFF
TRBV2,TRBJ2-7,15,TRBD1,few,TGTGCCAGCAGTGAAGTGGGACAGGGCCCGTACGAGCAGTACTTC,CASSEVGQGPYEQYF
TRBV7-7,TRBJ2-7,15,TRBD2,NA,TGTGCCAGCAGCTTAGGACTAGCGGAGCACTACGAGCAGTACTTC,CASSLGLAEHYEQYF
TRBV30,TRBJ2-7,16,TRBD2,NA,TGTGCCTGGGGGCGGGGGCTAGCGGGATCTGGCAACGAGCAGTACTTC,CAWGRGLAGSGNEQYF
TRBV28,TRBJ2-5,17,NA,NA,TGTGCCAGCAGTTTGATATTGGGGGGTACGATGGCAGAGACCCAGTACTTC,CASSLILGGTMAETQYF
TRBV5-4,TRBJ2-7,15,NA,NA,TGTGCCAGCAGCCCGGCCAAGGGGCGAACCTACGAGCAGTACTTC,CASSPAKGRTYEQYF
TRBV11-2,TRBJ2-3,16,NA,NA,TGTGCCAGCAGCGCCTCCCGGGACTCCTGGGGCCATACGCAGTATTTT,CASSASRDSWGHTQYF
TRBV10-3,TRBJ1-5,13,NA,NA,TGTGCCATCAGTGGTTCGGGGGATCAGCCCCAGCATTTT,CAISGSGDQPQHF
TRBV11-3,TRBJ2-1,17,TRBD2,NA,TGTGCCAGCAGCCGAGGACTAGCCGCAGAGTTTTACAATGAGCAGTTCTTC,CASSRGLAAEFYNEQFF
TRBV6-5,TRBJ1-1,16,NA,NA,TGTGCCAGCAGTTACTCGACTCAGGGGTTGAACACTGAAGCTTTCTTT,CASSYSTQGLNTEAFF
TRBV2,TRBJ1-4,15,NA,NA,TGTGCCAGCAGTGCCCAGGCTGCAACTAATGAAAAACTGTTTTTT,CASSAQAATNEKLFF
TRBV27,TRBJ1-6,21,NA,NA,TGTGCCAGCAGTTTAAGGGGAACCCGACAGTTGTTGAGCTCCTATAATTCACCCCTCCACTTT,CASSLRGTRQLLSSYNSPLHF
TRBV12-5,TRBJ2-5,14,NA,NA,TGTGCTAGTGGTTTGGGTAGCTTTCAAGAGACCCAGTACTTC,CASGLGSFQETQYF